The present T cell receptor (beta chain) was sequenced within a study of regulatory T cells in long-lasting Graves disease. Time point reported: newly diagnosed GD, antithyroid drugs for less than 3 months. RNA from PBMCs was the source of the TCR library. Graves' disease diagnoses followed American Thyroid Association guidelines. The CDR3 is made up of 16 amino acids. Trimming left V 1 base short and J 2 bases short, with 13 bases between. Germline-derived CDR1 and CDR2 are SGHTA and FQGTGA. For TCR beta, libraries came from iRepertoire HTBI primers and Arm-PCR of CDR3 regions. TCRdb ran MiXCR on the multiplex PCR reads and lists one entry per CDR3 protein. The repertoire holds about 360,000 distinct CDR3 sequences, with roughly 16% as singletons. There are many counts of this clonotype. The sample also formed part of further work on T cells in Graves' hyperthyroidism and ophthalmopathy. That source reports: The study used the HTBI primer set for a first-round RT-PCR of the TCR CDR3. Stable hyperthyroidism was told apart from ophthalmopathy by a model built on 13 V-J features.

The TCR sequence derives from a woman aged 18-30 years with Graves disease. Sequenced here: peripheral blood mononuclear cells (PBMCs), sampled at new diagnosis, from a patient treated with antithyroid drugs. V is TRBV7-3 and J is TRBJ2-3, with a weak D call TRBD2 (6 bases). The CDR3 nucleotides read TGTGCCAGCAGCTTAAGTGGGCGGGGATACACAGATACGCAGTATTTT. This sequence encodes CASSLSGRGYTDTQYF.